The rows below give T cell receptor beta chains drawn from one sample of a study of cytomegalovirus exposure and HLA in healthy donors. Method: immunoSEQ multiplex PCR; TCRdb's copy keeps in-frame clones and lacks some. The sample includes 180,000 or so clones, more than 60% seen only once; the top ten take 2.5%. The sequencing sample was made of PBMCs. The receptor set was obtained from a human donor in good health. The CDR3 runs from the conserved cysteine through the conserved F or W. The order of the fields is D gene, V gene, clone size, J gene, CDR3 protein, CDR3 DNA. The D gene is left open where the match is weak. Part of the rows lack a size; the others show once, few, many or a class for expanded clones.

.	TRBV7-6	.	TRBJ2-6	CASSLRTRTSSGANVLTF	TGTGCCAGCAGCTTACGGACACGCACGAGCTCTGGGGCCAACGTCCTGACTTTC
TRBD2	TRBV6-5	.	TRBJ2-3	CASSYSVRGVPYF	TGTGCCAGCAGTTACTCGGTTCGGGGGGTTCCGTATTTT
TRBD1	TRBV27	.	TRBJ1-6	CASSLTTGESPLHF	TGTGCCAGCAGTCTTACAACAGGGGAATCACCCCTCCACTTT
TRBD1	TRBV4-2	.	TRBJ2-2	CASTGTGNTGELFF	TGTGCCAGCACCGGGACAGGGAACACCGGGGAGCTGTTTTTT
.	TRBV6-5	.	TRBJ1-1	CASSYSSSLSAEAFF	TGTGCCAGCAGTTACTCGTCCTCCTTGTCCGCTGAAGCTTTCTTT
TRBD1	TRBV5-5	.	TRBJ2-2	CASLDRGYTGELFF	TGTGCCAGCCTCGACAGGGGCTACACCGGGGAGCTGTTTTTT
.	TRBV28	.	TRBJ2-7	CASSSGVWEQYF	TGTGCCAGCAGTTCCGGGGTGTGGGAGCAGTACTTC
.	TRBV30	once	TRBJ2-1	CAWSTTGLDEQFF	TGTGCCTGGAGCACCACAGGGCTCGATGAGCAGTTCTTC
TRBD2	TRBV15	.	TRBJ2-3	CATSRDGSGGRDTQYF	TGTGCCACCAGCAGAGATGGGAGCGGGGGGCGGGATACGCAGTATTTT
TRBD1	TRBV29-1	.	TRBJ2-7	CSVGEETGGWEQYF	TGCAGCGTAGGAGAAGAGACAGGGGGCTGGGAGCAGTACTTC
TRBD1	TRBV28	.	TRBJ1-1	CASSEQGAVTEAFF	TGTGCCAGCAGTGAACAGGGGGCGGTCACTGAAGCTTTCTTT
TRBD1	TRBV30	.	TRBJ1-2	CAWSWTGGNYGYTF	TGTGCCTGGAGTTGGACAGGGGGCAACTATGGCTACACCTTC
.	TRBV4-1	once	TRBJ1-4	CASSQPTDATNEKLFF	TGCGCCAGCAGCCAACCGACAGACGCAACTAATGAAAAACTGTTTTTT
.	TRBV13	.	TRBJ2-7	CASSSGHSTGEQYF	TGTGCCAGCAGCTCGGGACACTCAACGGGGGAGCAGTACTTC
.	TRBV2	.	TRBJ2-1	CASSEGGDFFQFF	TGTGCCAGCAGTGAGGGGGGAGATTTTTTCCAGTTCTTC
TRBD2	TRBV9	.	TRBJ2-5	CASSIGTSGGGKETQYF	TGTGCCAGCAGTATTGGGACTAGCGGGGGGGGAAAAGAGACCCAGTACTTC
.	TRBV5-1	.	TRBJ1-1	CASSLFGIPGTNENHEAFF	TGCGCCAGCAGCTTGTTCGGCATCCCCGGGACAAATGAAAACCATGAAGCTTTCTTT
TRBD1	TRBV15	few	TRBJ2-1	CATSTPSGTVSYNEQFF	TGTGCCACCAGCACCCCCTCGGGGACAGTCTCCTACAATGAGCAGTTCTTC
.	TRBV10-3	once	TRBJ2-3	CAVSESTGGEGTDTQYF	TGTGCCGTCAGTGAGTCGACCGGGGGTGAGGGGACAGATACGCAGTATTTT
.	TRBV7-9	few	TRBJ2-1	CASSLGSDNEQFF	TGTGCCAGCAGCTTAGGTTCAGACAATGAGCAGTTCTTC
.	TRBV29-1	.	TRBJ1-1	CSVHKVPGDTEAFF	TGCAGCGTCCATAAGGTCCCCGGGGACACTGAAGCTTTCTTT
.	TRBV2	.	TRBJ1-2	CASGGLSYGYTF	TGTGCCAGCGGGGGACTGAGCTATGGCTACACCTTC
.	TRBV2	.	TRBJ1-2	CASSDTAYGYTF	TGTGCCAGCAGTGACACTGCTTATGGCTACACCTTC
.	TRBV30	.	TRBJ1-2	CACLEYGYTF	TGTGCCTGCCTAGAGTATGGCTACACCTTC
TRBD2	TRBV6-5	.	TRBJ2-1	CASSRRTSGGDEQFF	TGTGCCAGCAGCCGGAGGACTAGCGGGGGAGATGAGCAGTTCTTC
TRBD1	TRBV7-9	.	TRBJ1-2	CASSLGQGKDYGYTF	TGTGCCAGCAGCTTAGGACAGGGGAAGGACTATGGCTACACCTTC
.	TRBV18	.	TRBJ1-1	CASSLMSIDMNTEAFF	TGTGCCAGCTCACTGATGAGCATCGACATGAACACTGAAGCTTTCTTT
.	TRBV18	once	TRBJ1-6	CASSKSAGLFDSPLHF	TGTGCCAGCTCAAAGTCCGCGGGTCTTTTTGATTCACCCCTCCACTTT
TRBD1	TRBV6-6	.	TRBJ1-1	CASSLTGVNTEAFF	TGTGCCAGCAGTCTAACAGGGGTGAACACTGAAGCTTTCTTT
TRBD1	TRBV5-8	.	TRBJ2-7	CASSLEGQSYEQYF	TGTGCCAGCAGCTTGGAGGGACAGAGCTACGAGCAGTACTTC
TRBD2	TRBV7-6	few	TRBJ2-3	CASSQAGGTDTQYF	TGTGCCAGCAGCCAAGCGGGGGGAACAGATACGCAGTATTTT
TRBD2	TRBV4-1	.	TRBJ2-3	CASSQVGLAGTASTDTQYF	TGCGCCAGCAGCCAAGTTGGGCTAGCGGGGACTGCTAGCACAGATACGCAGTATTTT
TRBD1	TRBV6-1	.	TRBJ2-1	CASSGPGQDSYNEQFF	TGTGCCAGCAGTGGCCCGGGACAGGATTCCTACAATGAGCAGTTCTTC
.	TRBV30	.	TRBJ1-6	CAATWSKPLHF	TGTGCGGCGACATGGTCGAAACCCCTCCACTTT
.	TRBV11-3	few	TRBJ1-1	CASSLAGLNTEAFF	TGTGCCAGCAGCTTAGCTGGGCTGAACACTGAAGCTTTCTTT
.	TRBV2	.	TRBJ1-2	CASSEIRGEGYTF	TGTGCCAGCAGTGAAATCCGGGGAGAGGGCTACACCTTC
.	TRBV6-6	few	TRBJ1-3	CASSPGGGETTIYF	TGTGCCAGCAGCCCCGGAGGGGGGGAGACCACCATATATTTT
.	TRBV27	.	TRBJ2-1	CASIDKYSSYNEQFF	TGTGCCAGCATCGACAAGTACAGCTCCTACAATGAGCAGTTCTTC
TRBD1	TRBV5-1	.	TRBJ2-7	CASSYTIGQGAGYEQYF	TGCGCCAGCAGTTATACCATTGGACAGGGGGCGGGATACGAGCAGTACTTC
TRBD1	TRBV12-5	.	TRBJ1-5	CASGLTGGNQPQHF	TGTGCTAGTGGTCTTACAGGGGGCAATCAGCCCCAGCATTTT
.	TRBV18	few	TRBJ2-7	CASSPETVLSYEQYF	TGTGCCAGCTCACCGGAGACAGTCCTCTCCTACGAGCAGTACTTC
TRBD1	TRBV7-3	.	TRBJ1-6	CASSRDSYNSPLHF	TGTGCCAGCAGCCGGGACAGCTATAATTCACCCCTCCACTTT
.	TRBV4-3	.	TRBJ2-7	CASSQARFYEQYF	TGCGCCAGCAGCCAAGCGCGTTTCTACGAGCAGTACTTC
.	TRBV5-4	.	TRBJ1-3	CASSTGTSWGNTIYF	TGTGCCAGCAGCACTGGGACAAGCTGGGGAAACACCATATATTTT
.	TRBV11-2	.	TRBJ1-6	CASSLDNRLNSPLHF	TGTGCCAGCAGCTTAGATAACAGATTAAATTCACCCCTCCACTTT
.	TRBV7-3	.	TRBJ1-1	CASSFGLVVNTEAFF	TGTGCCAGCAGCTTTGGTCTCGTAGTGAACACTGAAGCTTTCTTT
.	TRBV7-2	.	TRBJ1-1	CASSQRGNTEAFF	TGTGCCAGCAGTCAAAGGGGAAACACTGAGGCTTTCTTT
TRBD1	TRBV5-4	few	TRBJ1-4	CASSITGVGQEKLFF	TGTGCCAGCAGCATCACAGGGGTAGGTCAGGAAAAACTGTTTTTT
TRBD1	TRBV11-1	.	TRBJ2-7	CASSPGQGFYEQYF	TGTGCCAGCAGTCCGGGACAGGGCTTCTACGAGCAGTACTTC
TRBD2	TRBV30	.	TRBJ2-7	CAWRGRGRGGTYEQYF	TGTGCCTGGAGAGGCCGGGGGCGGGGGGGGACCTACGAGCAGTACTTC
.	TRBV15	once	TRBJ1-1	CATSRDLWGGAERTEAFF	TGTGCCACCAGCAGAGATCTATGGGGGGGGGCAGAGAGGACTGAAGCTTTCTTT
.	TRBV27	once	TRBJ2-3	CASSPSTGEVPDTQYF	TGTGCCAGCAGCCCTTCGACAGGAGAGGTCCCAGATACGCAGTATTTT
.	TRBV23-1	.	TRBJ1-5	CASSQFPKGRGGQPQHF	TGCGCCAGCAGTCAATTCCCAAAGGGAAGGGGAGGACAGCCCCAGCATTTT
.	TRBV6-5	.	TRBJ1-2	CASSFSTNYGYTF	TGTGCCAGCAGTTTTAGCACTAACTATGGCTACACCTTC
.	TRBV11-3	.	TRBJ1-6	CASSLGGDYSPLHF	TGTGCCAGCAGCTTAGGCGGGGATTATTCACCCCTCCACTTT
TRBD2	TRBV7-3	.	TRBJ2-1	CASSPLGLALNEQFF	TGTGCCAGCAGCCCATTGGGACTAGCTCTAAATGAGCAGTTCTTC
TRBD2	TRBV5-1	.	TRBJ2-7	CASSPGLAGGEQYF	TGCGCCAGCAGCCCGGGACTAGCGGGGGGAGAGCAGTACTTC
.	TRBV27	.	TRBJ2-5	CASSLSRGGEAETQYF	TGTGCCAGCAGTTTATCGAGGGGGGGTGAAGCAGAGACCCAGTACTTC
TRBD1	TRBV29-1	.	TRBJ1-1	CSAGDRDTEAFF	TGCAGCGCCGGAGACAGGGACACTGAAGCTTTCTTT
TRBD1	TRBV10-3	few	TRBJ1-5	CAISPGQGGEPQHF	TGTGCCATCAGCCCGGGACAGGGGGGAGAGCCCCAGCATTTT